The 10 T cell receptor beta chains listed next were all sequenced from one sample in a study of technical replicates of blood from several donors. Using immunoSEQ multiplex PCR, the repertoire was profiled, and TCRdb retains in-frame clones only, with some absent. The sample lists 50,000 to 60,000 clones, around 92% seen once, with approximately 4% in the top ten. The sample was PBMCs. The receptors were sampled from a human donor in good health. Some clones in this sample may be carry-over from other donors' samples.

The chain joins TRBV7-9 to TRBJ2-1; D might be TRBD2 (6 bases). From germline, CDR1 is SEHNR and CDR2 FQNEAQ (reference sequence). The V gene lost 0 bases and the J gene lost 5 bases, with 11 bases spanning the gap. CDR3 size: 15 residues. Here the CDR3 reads CASSLAWDWNNEQFF. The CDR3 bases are TGTGCCAGCAGCTTAGCGTGGGACTGGAACAATGAGCAGTTCTTC.

The CDR3 DNA follows: TGTGCCAGCAGCATCAGAAGTGGGGGCACTAATGAAAAACTGTTTTTT. Its translation is CASSIRSGGTNEKLFF. The V call is TRBV9, the J call TRBJ1-4; D may be TRBD1 (6 bases). CDR1 and CDR2 (germline): SGDLS, YYNGEE. The V end lost 4 bases, the J end lost 2 bases, and 15 bases lay between the germline ends. CDR3 length equals 16 residues.

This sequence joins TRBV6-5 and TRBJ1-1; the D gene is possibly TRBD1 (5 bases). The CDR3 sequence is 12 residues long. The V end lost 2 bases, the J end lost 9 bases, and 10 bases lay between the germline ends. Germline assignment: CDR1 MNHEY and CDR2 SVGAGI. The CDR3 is CASSYRGGKAFF. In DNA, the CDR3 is TGTGCCAGCAGTTACCGGGGGGGGAAAGCTTTCTTT.

For the CDR3, the DNA is TGTGCCAGCAGCCGGTTCGGGACAGGGGTCTACAATGAGCAGTTCTTC. Its protein product is CASSRFGTGVYNEQFF. The chain is built from TRBV7-9 and TRBJ2-1, with TRBD1 matching 10 bases. The CDR3 has 16 amino acids. Germline CDR1 SEHNR, CDR2 FQNEAQ (reference sequence). With 5 bases clipped from V and 3 bases from J, the junction kept 7 bases outside the gene matches.

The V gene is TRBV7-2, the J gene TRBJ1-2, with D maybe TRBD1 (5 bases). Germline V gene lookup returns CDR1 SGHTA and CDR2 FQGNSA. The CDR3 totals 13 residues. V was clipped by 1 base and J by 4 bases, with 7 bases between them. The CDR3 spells CASSLDRTYGYTF. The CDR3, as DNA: TGTGCCAGCAGCTTAGACAGGACCTATGGCTACACCTTC.

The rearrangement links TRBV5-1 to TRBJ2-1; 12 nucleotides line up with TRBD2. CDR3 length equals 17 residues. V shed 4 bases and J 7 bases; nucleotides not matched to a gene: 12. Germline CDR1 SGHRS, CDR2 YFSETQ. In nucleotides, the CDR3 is TGCGCCAGCAGCCTCGGACTAGCGGGGAGATCGGGGAATGAGCAGTTCTTC. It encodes CASSLGLAGRSGNEQFF.

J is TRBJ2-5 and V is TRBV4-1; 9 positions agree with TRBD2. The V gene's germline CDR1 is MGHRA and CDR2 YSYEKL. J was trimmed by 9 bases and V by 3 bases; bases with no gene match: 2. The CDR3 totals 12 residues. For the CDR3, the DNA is TGCGCCAGCAGCCATGCGGGAGGGGCCCAGTACTTC. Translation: CASSHAGGAQYF.

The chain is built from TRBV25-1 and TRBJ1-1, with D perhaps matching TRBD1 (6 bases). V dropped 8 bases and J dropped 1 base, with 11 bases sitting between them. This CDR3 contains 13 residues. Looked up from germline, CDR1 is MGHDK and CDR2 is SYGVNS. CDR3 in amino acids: CASGQGKNTEAFF. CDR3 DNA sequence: TGTGCCAGCGGCCAGGGGAAGAACACTGAAGCTTTCTTT.

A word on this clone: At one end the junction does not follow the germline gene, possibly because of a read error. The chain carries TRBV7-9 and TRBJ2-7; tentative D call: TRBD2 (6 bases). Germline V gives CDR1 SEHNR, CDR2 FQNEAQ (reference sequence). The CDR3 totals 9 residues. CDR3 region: CASPLAESF. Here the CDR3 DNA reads TGTGCCAGCCCCTTAGCGGAGAGCTTC. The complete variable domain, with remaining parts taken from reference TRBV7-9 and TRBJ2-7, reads DTGVSQNPRHKITKRGQNVTFRCDPISEHNRLYWYRQTLGQGPEFLTYFQNEAQLEKSRLLSDRFSAERPKGSFSTLEIQRTEQGDSAMYLCASPLAESFGPGTRLTVT.

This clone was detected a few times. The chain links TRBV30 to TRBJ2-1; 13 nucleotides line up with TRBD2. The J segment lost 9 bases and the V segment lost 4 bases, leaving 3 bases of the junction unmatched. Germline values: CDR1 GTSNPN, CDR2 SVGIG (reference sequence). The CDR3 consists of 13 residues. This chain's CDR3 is CAWKGLAGSEQFF. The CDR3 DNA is TGTGCCTGGAAGGGACTAGCGGGATCTGAGCAGTTCTTC. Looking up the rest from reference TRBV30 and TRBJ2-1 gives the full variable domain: SQTIHQWPATLVQPVGSPLSLECTVEGTSNPNLYWYRQAAGRGLQLLFYSVGIGQISSEVPQNLSASRPQDRQFILSSKKLLLSDSGFYLCAWKGLAGSEQFFGPGTRLTVL.